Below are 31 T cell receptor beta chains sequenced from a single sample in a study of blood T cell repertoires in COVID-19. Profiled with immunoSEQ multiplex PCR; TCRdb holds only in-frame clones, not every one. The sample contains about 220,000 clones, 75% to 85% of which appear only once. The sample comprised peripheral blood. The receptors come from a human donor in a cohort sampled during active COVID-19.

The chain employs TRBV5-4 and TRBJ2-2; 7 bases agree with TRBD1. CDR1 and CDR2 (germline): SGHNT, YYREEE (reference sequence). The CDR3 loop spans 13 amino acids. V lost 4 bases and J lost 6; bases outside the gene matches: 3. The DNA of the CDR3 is TGTGCCAGCAGCCTTCAGGGGGCCGGGGAGCTGTTTTTT. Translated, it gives CASSLQGAGELFF.

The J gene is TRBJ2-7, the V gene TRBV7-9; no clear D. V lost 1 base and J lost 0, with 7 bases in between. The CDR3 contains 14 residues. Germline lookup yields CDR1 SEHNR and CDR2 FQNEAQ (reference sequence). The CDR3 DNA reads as TGTGCCAGCAGCTTAGGGAGCCTCTCCTACGAGCAGTACTTC. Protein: CASSLGSLSYEQYF.

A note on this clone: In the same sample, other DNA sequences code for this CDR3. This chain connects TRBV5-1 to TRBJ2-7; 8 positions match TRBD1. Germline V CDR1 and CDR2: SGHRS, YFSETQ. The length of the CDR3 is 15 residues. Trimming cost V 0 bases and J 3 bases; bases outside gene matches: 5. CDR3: CASSLAPGQGYEQYF. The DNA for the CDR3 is TGCGCCAGCAGCTTGGCCCCCGGACAGGGCTACGAGCAGTACTTC. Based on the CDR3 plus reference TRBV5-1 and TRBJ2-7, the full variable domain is KAGVTQTPRYLIKTRGQQVTLSCSPISGHRSVSWYQQTPGQGLQFLFEYFSETQRNKGNFPGRFSGRQFSNSRSEMNVSTLELGDSALYLCASSLAPGQGYEQYFGPGTRLTVT.

The CDR3 coding sequence is TGTGCCAGCAGCACCGGGACAGAGATCTATGGCTACACCTTC. Encoded protein: CASSTGTEIYGYTF. The chain uses TRBV28 and TRBJ1-2, with TRBD1 identical over 7 bases. Per germline, CDR1 MDHEN and CDR2 SYDVKM. There are 14 residues in the CDR3. V shed 6 bases, J shed 4 bases, and the junction held 8 bases outside the gene matches.

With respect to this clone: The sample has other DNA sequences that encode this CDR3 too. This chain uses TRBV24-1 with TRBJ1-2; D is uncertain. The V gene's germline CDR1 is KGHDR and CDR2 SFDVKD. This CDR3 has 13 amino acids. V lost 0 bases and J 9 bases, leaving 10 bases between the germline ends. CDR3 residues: CATSDLSGRRYTF. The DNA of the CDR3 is TGTGCCACCAGTGATTTGTCGGGGAGGCGCTACACCTTC.

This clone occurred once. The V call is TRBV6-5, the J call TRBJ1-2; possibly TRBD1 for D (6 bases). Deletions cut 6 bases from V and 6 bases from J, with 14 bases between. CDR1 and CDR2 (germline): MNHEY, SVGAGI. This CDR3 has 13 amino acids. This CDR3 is CASRRQAGDGYTF. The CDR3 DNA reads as TGTGCCAGCAGAAGACAGGCAGGGGATGGCTACACCTTC.

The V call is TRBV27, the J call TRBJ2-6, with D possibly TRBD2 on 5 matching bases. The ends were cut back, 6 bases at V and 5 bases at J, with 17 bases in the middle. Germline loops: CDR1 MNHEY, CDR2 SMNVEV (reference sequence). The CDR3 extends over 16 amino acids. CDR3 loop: CASRSGIMSRANVLTF. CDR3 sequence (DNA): TGTGCCAGCAGATCGGGGATCATGTCGCGGGCCAACGTCCTGACTTTC.

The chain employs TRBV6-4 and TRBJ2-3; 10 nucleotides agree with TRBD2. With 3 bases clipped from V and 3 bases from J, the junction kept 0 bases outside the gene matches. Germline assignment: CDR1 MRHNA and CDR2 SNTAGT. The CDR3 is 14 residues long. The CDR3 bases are TGTGCCAGCAGTGAACTAGCGGGGACAGATACGCAGTATTTT. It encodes CASSELAGTDTQYF.

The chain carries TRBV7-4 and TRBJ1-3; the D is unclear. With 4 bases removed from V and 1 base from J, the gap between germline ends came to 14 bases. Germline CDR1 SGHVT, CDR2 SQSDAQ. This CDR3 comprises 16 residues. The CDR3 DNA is TGTGCCAGCAGCTCCATTAGTCGGGTGTCTGGAAACACCATATATTTT. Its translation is CASSSISRVSGNTIYF.

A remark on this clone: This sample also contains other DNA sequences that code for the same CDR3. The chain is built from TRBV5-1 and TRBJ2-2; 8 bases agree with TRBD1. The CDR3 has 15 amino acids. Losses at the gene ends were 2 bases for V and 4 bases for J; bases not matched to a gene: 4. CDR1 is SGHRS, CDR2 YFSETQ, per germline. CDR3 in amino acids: CASSLGQGSTGELFF. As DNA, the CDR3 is TGCGCCAGCAGCTTAGGACAGGGTAGCACCGGGGAGCTGTTTTTT.

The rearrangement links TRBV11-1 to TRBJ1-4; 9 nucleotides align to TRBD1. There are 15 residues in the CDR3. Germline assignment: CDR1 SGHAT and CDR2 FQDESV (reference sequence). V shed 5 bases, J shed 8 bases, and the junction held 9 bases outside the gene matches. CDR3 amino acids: CASSINPGQGEKLFF. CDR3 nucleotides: TGTGCCAGCAGCATCAACCCGGGACAGGGAGAAAAACTGTTTTTT. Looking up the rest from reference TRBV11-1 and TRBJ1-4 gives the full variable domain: EAEVAQSPRYKITEKSQAVAFWCDPISGHATLYWYRQILGQGPELLVQFQDESVVDDSQLPKDRFSAERLKGVDSTLKIQPAELGDSAMYLCASSINPGQGEKLFFGSGTQLSVL.

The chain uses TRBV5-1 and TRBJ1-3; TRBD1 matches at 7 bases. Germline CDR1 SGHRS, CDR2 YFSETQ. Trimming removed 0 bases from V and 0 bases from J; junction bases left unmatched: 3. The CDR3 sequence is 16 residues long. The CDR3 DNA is TGCGCCAGCAGCTTGGACAGGGGAAGCTCTGGAAACACCATATATTTT. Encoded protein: CASSLDRGSSGNTIYF.

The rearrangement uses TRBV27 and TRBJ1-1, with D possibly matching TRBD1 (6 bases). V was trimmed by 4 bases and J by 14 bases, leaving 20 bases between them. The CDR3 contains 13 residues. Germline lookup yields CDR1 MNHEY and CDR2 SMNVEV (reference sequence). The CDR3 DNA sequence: TGTGCCAGCAGTTACACAGGGACCTTTGACACCTTCTTT. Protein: CASSYTGTFDTFF.

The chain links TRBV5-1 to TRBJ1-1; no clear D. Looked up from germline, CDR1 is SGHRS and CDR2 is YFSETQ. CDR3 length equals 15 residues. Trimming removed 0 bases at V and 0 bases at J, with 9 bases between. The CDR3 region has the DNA TGCGCCAGCAGCTTGGTAAGCGGGGTGAACACTGAAGCTTTCTTT. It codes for CASSLVSGVNTEAFF.

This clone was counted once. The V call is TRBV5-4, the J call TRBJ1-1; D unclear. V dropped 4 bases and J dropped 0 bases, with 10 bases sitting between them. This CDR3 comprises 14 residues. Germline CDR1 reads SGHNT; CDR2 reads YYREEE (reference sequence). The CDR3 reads CASSLDQMNTEAFF. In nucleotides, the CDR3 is TGTGCCAGCAGCCTAGACCAGATGAACACTGAAGCTTTCTTT. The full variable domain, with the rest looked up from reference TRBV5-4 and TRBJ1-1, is ETGVTQSPTHLIKTRGQQVTLRCSSQSGHNTVSWYQQALGQGPQFIFQYYREEENGRGNFPPRFSGLQFPNYSSELNVNALELDDSALYLCASSLDQMNTEAFFGQGTRLTVV.

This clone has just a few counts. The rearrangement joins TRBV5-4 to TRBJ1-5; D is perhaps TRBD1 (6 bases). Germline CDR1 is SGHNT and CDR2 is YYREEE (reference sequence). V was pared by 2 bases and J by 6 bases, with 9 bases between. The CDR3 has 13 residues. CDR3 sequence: CASSFRGGQPQHF. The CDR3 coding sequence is TGTGCCAGCAGCTTCAGGGGTGGTCAGCCCCAGCATTTT.

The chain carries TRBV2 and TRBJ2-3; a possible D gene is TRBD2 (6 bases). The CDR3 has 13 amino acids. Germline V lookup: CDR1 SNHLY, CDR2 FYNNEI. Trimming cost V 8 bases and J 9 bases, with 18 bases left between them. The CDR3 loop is CASGRDSKVTQYF. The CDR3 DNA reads TGTGCCAGCGGAAGGGACTCCAAGGTAACGCAGTATTTT.

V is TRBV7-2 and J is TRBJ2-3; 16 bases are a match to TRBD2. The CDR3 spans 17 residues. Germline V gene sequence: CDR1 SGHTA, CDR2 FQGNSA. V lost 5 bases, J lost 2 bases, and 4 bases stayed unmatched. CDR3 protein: CASSPGLAGGYTDTQYF. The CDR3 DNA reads TGTGCCAGCAGCCCGGGACTAGCGGGGGGGTACACAGATACGCAGTATTTT.

CDR3 loop: CASSPWGGATEAFF. CDR3 nucleotide sequence: TGTGCCAGCAGCCCATGGGGGGGTGCCACTGAAGCTTTCTTT. The chain carries TRBV28 and TRBJ1-1, with D maybe TRBD1 (5 bases). Between the trimmed V and J ends, which lost 6 bases and 4 bases, there was a span of 15 bases. The CDR3 is 14 amino acids. Germline loops: CDR1 MDHEN, CDR2 SYDVKM.

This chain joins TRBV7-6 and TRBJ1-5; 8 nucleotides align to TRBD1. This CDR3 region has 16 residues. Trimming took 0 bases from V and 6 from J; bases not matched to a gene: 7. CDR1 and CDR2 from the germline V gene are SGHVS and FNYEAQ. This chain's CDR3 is CASSLATGTGSQPQHF. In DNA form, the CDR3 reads TGTGCCAGCAGCTTAGCAACCGGGACAGGCAGTCAGCCCCAGCATTTT.

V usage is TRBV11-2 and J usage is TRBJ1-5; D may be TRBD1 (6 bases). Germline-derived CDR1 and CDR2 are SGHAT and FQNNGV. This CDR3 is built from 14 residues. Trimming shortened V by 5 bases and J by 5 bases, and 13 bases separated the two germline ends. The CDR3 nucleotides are TGTGCCAGCAGCCACGGACAGCTTTATCAGCCCCAGCATTTT. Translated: CASSHGQLYQPQHF.

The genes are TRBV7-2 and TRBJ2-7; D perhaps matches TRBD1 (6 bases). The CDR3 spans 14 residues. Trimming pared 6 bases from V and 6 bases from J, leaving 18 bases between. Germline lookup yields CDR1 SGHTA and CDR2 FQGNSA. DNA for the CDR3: TGTGCCAGCAGACCTATCACAGGGTCCGGCGAGCAGTACTTC. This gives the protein CASRPITGSGEQYF.

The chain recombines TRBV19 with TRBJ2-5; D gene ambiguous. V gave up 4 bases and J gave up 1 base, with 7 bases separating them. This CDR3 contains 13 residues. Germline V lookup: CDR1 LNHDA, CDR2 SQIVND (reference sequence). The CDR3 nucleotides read TGTGCCAGTAGTACGGTTAGCCAAGAGACCCAGTACTTC. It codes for CASSTVSQETQYF.

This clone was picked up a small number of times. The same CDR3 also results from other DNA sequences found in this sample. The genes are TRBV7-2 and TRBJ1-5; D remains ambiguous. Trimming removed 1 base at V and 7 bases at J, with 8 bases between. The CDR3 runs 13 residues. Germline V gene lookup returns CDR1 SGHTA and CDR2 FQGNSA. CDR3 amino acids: CASSLGGRQPQHF. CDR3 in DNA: TGTGCCAGCAGCTTAGGAGGTCGGCAGCCCCAGCATTTT.

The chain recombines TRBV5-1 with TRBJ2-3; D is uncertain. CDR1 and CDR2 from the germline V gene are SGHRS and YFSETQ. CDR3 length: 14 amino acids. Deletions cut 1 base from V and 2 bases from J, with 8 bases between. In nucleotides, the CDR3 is TGCGCCAGCAGCTTGAGTACAAACACAGATACGCAGTATTTT. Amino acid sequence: CASSLSTNTDTQYF.

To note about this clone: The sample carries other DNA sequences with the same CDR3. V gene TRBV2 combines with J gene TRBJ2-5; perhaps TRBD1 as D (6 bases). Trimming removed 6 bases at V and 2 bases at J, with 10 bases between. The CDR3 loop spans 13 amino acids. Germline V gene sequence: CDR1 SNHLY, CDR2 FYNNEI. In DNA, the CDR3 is TGTGCCAGCAGGACGGACAGTCAAGAGACCCAGTACTTC. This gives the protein CASRTDSQETQYF.

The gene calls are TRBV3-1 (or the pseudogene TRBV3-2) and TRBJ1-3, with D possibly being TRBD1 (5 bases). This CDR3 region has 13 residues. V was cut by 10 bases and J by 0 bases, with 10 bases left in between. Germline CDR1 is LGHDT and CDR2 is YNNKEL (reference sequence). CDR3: CATRGSSGNTIYF. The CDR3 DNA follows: TGTGCCACCCGGGGGTCCTCTGGAAACACCATATATTTT.

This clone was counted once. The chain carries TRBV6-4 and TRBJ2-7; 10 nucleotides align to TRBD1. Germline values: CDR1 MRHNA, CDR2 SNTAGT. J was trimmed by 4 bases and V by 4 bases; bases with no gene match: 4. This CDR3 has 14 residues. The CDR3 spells CASSVEGQGYEQYF. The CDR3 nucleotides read TGTGCCAGCAGTGTTGAGGGACAGGGGTACGAGCAGTACTTC.

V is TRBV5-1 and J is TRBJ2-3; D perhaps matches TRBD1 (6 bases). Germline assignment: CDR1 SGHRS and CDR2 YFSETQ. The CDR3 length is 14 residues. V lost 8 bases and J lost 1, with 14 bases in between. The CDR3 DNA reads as TGCGCCAGTCGAGGGGGTTCGGGCACAGATACGCAGTATTTT. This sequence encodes CASRGGSGTDTQYF.

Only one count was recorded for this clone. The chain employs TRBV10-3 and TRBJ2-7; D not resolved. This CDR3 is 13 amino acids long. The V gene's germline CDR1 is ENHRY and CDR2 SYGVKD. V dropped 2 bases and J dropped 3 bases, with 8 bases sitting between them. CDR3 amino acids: CAISERADYEQYF. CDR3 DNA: TGTGCCATCAGTGAGCGCGCGGACTACGAGCAGTACTTC.

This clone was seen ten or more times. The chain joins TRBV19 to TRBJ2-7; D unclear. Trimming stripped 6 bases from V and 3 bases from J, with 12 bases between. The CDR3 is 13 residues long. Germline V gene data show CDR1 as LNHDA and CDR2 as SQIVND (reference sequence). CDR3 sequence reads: CASSPSASYEQYF. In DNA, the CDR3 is TGTGCCAGTAGCCCCTCCGCTAGCTACGAGCAGTACTTC.